Below, 14 T cell receptor beta chains from the same sample are listed, as sequenced in a study of CD8+CD57+ T cells in acquired aplastic anemia. TCR beta VDJ combinations and CDR3 sequences were profiled from genomic DNA. One entry per CDR3 protein, called by TCRdb with MiXCR from the reads. The table records roughly 250,000 distinct CDR3 sequences, 82% of them present only once. Whoever was chosen for sequencing had shown CD8+CD57+ cell expansion by flow cytometry. The sample was sorted CD4+, CD8+, or CD8+CD57+ T cells (not recorded which) from PBMCs. Receptors originate from a human donor with aplastic anemia.

The J gene is TRBJ2-1, the V gene TRBV7-9; the D gene is possibly TRBD2 (7 bases). The V gene lost 1 base and the J gene lost 16 bases, with 23 bases spanning the gap. This CDR3 has 15 amino acids. Germline V gene data show CDR1 as SEHNR and CDR2 as FQNEAQ (reference sequence). The CDR3 sequence is CASSLVPGGLFVGFF. In nucleotides, the CDR3 is TGTGCCAGCAGCTTAGTACCCGGGGGGCTGTTTGTTGGATTCTTC.

The chain couples TRBV5-1 to TRBJ2-5; D gene unclear. The CDR3 sequence is 13 residues long. Germline lookup yields CDR1 SGHRS and CDR2 YFSETQ. The V end lost 4 bases, the J end lost 4 bases, and 11 bases lay between the germline ends. In DNA, the CDR3 is TGCGCCAGCAGCCTGGGTGGGTCAGAGACCCAGTACTTC. Protein product: CASSLGGSETQYF.

The chain has TRBV19 and TRBJ2-1, with 10 bases that match TRBD1. TRBJ2-7 explains the end of the DNA better; the J call may be wrong. The germline CDR1 and CDR2 sequences are LNHDA and SQIVND (reference sequence). CDR3 length: 15 residues. CDR3 nucleotide sequence: TGTGCCAGTAGTGTCTACGGGACAGGGGTCTACGAGCAGTACTTC. Translation: CASSVYGTGVYEQYF.

This rearrangement joins TRBV7-9 to TRBJ2-1; possibly TRBD1 or TRBD2 for D (6 bases each). Germline-derived CDR1 and CDR2 are SEHNR and FQNEAQ (reference sequence). V was shortened by 5 bases and J by 12 bases, with 17 bases between the two germline ends. The CDR3 spans 13 residues. The CDR3: CASSLGGIHAQFF. DNA for the CDR3: TGTGCCAGCAGCCTAGGGGGGATCCATGCGCAGTTCTTC.

Note on this clonotype: Its ends do not fully match the called genes, so a read error is possible. DNA for the CDR3: TGCGCCAGCGTAGGGACGGCCGATCAGTCCCAGCATTTT. This translates into CASVGTADQSQHF. The chain links TRBV10-2 to TRBJ1-5, with a weak D call TRBD1 (5 bases). The length of the CDR3 is 13 residues. The V gene's germline CDR1 is WSHSY and CDR2 SAAADI.

This clonotype showed up many times. V is TRBV5-5 and J is TRBJ2-7; possibly TRBD1 for D (6 bases). Trimming stripped 4 bases from V and 2 bases from J, with 13 bases between. The germline CDR1 and CDR2 sequences are SGHKS and YYEKEE (reference sequence). The CDR3 covers 14 residues. The CDR3 DNA follows: TGTGCCAGCAGCGGGTTTGCAGGGGCCTACGAGCAGTACTTC. Its protein product is CASSGFAGAYEQYF.

About this clonotype itself: Germline is not matched at one junction end, which may reflect a read error. This sequence joins TRBV7-9 and TRBJ1-6; D is possibly TRBD1 (5 bases). This CDR3 is built from 14 residues. Germline V gene sequence: CDR1 SEHNR, CDR2 FQNEAQ (reference sequence). The CDR3 DNA reads TGTGCCAGCAGCTTTCAAAGGAGCGGGGGGAGCGTTCAGTTT. This codes for CASSFQRSGGSVQF.

The chain carries TRBV20-1 and TRBJ2-7, with 7 bases matching TRBD1. CDR3 length: 14 residues. The V and J ends lost 4 bases and 3 bases, in that order; junction bases with no gene match: 9. CDR1 is DFQATT, CDR2 SNEGSKA, per germline (reference sequence). CDR3 sequence (DNA): TGCAGTGCTACATCCGGGACAGACCTCTACGAGCAGTACTTC. Amino acid sequence: CSATSGTDLYEQYF.

Regarding this clonotype: Mismatch with germline at one junction end may stem from a read error. CDR3 residues: CASSFERGPGTEYF. For the CDR3, the DNA is TGTGCCAGCAGCTTTGAGAGAGGTCCGGGTACGGAGTATTTT. The chain employs TRBV7-9 and TRBJ2-3; D gene uncertain. CDR3 size: 14 residues. In germline, CDR1 is SEHNR, CDR2 FQNEAQ (reference sequence).

The V call is TRBV10-3, the J call TRBJ1-3; D is unresolved. The CDR3 is made up of 14 amino acids. V shed 9 bases and J shed 3 bases, with 15 bases lying between them. The germline CDR1 and CDR2 sequences are ENHRY and SYGVKD. CDR3 in amino acids: CAILDADFGNTIYF. The CDR3 coding sequence is TGTGCCATTCTGGACGCGGACTTTGGAAACACCATATATTTT.

Points on this clonotype: An end of the junction differs from the germline gene, which may be a read error. This sequence joins TRBV9 and TRBJ2-5; 7 nucleotides match TRBD1. Germline values: CDR1 SGDLS, CDR2 YYNGEE. The CDR3 has 14 amino acids. CDR3 sequence reads: CASSGGGSQETPHF. CDR3 bases: TGTGCCAGCAGCGGAGGGGGCTCGCAAGAGACCCCGCACTTC.

This clonotype was seen more than once but under ten times. A much larger clone differs by one base, so this may be a read error. The chain joins TRBV6-1 to TRBJ2-1; 10 positions agree with TRBD2. Germline V gene lookup returns CDR1 MNHNS and CDR2 SASEGT. The CDR3 is 15 amino acids. Here the CDR3 DNA reads TGTGCCAGCTGCCGAAGCGGGGGGGCGGTTAATGGGCAGTTCTTC. It encodes CASCRSGGAVNGQFF.

The genes are TRBV15 and TRBJ1-1; no definite D call. This CDR3 comprises 15 residues. The germline gives CDR1 LNHNV, CDR2 YYDKDF (reference sequence). V lost 2 bases to trimming and J lost 4 bases, with 14 bases between them. The CDR3 protein is CATSRLKVGSTEAFF. The CDR3 DNA sequence: TGTGCCACCAGCAGACTCAAAGTGGGGTCCACTGAAGCTTTCTTT.

The CDR3 DNA is TGTGCCAGCAGCTCGGACAGGGCCCTTTCACGCCACCACTTT. Residues: CASSSDRALSRHHF. The chain employs TRBV7-9 and TRBJ1-6; 8 nucleotides match TRBD1. V was pared by 4 bases and J by 18 bases, with 14 bases of the junction left unmatched. In germline, CDR1 is SEHNR, CDR2 FQNEAQ (reference sequence). This CDR3 spans 14 amino acids.